This T cell receptor beta chain was retrieved from a study of regulatory T cells in long-lasting Graves disease (dated by TCRdb to 2020 to 2023). Notes on the research overall: In the newly diagnosed Graves' disease group, patients had been taking antithyroid drugs for less than 3 months. Persistent Graves' disease patients were compared with newly diagnosed Graves' disease patients by peripheral blood TCR sequencing and RNA sequencing. A total of around 35 samples were covered by TCR sequencing, comprising approximately 13 persistent and around 20 newly diagnosed Graves' disease patients. The study took place in China and was registered as a clinical trial.

Many counts were recorded for this clonotype. Its antigen is currently not known. Base qualities are not provided; no much larger clone lies one nucleotide away. After removal of 6 bases from V and 5 bases from J, the junction retains 3 bases not matched to a gene. Via the germline V gene (reference sequence), CDR1 is SEHNR and CDR2 FQNEAQ. The CDR3, cysteine through phenylalanine, is 13 amino acids long. Just CDR3 DNA is preserved here, 39 bases in frame from base 1. Here is what the overall study found, with its caveats: Lower TCR Shannon entropy and fewer highly expanded clones were observed in persistent Graves' disease patients than in newly diagnosed patients, which suggested clonal expansion. Only the TCR beta chain was sequenced and analyzed. Preferential use of TRBV28, TRBJ1-2 and TRBJ2-5 was observed in persistent disease, whereas TRBV20-1 and TRBJ2-1 were favored in newly diagnosed disease. A larger number of public clonotypes was shared among persistent patients (approximately 2,500) than among newly diagnosed patients (around 970). Peripheral blood alone was examined, since thyroid tissue, which constituted the primary lesion, could not be accessed. The small sample size was acknowledged by the authors as a limitation that may reduce accuracy.

Reading the label with the study, this specimen's time point is: newly diagnosed GD, antithyroid drugs for less than 3 months. For both TCR sequencing and RNA sequencing, RNA was extracted from PBMCs using TRIzol. The diagnosis of Graves' disease was made according to American Thyroid Association guidelines. Patients were recruited from an endocrinology department in Xi'an, China. From each patient, around 9 milliliters of peripheral blood was collected into an EDTA anticoagulant tube. PBMCs were isolated by Ficoll Paque Plus density gradient separation without further T cell sorting. An Agilent 2100 Bioanalyzer and agarose gel were used to check RNA quality, and a NanoDrop 2000 was used to measure RNA concentration. The receptor library was made with multiplex PCR. For sequencing, an Illumina HiSeq 4000 was employed. CDR3 regions were amplified by Arm-PCR with iRepertoire HTBI primers to construct TCR beta libraries. Gel purification was performed on PCR products prior to sequencing. Turning to the authors' computational methods: Gene usage analysis of CDR3 amino acid clonotypes used the roughly 60 TRBV and 14 to 15 TRBJ segments found across samples. Filtered high-quality paired reads were merged into contigs using COPE and FqMerger. BLAST was used to align contigs to IMGT TRBV, TRBD and TRBJ reference genes, and CDR3 was defined according to IMGT. Any clonotype with a frequency above 0.1% was counted as a highly expanded clone. Shannon entropy was used to measure repertoire diversity, and the Gini coefficient was used to measure V-J evenness. A clonotype found in more than one individual was treated as public. TCRdb reworked the public reads: Q25 trimming with fastp, MiXCR clone assembly, productive beta chains retained. Rows are unified per CDR3 protein, each entry keeping the most common DNA and genes. These V and J calls are TCRdb output, not the study's own analysis. This sample lists over 200,000 distinct CDR3 sequences; 15% to 20% were detected once. The top ten constitute less than 25% of the sample.

The V and J segments used are TRBV7-9 and TRBJ1-1; the central 10 bases match TRBD1. This sequence originates from a female donor with Graves disease. The starting material was peripheral blood mononuclear cells (PBMCs), obtained at new diagnosis, from a patient treated with antithyroid drugs. The sequenced DNA: TGTGCCAGCAGGCGGACAGGGGGGACTGAAGCTTTCTTT. Translated, this gives CASRRTGGTEAFF.